This TCR beta chain is drawn from a study of shared clonotypes between healthy human individuals. Overall study results and limits: The generation probabilities recorded for non-shared clonotypes fell below those of clonotypes shared by all four donors.

After removal of 4 bases from V and 5 bases from J, the junction contained 8 bases not matched to a gene. Germline lookup yields CDR1 SGHNT and CDR2 YYREEE (reference sequence). This CDR3 region has 15 residues. Points on this clone: The antigen is not known.

Only in-frame clones appear in the TCRdb table, and some are missing; sequencing was by immunoSEQ multiplex PCR. This repertoire shows around 980,000 clones, more than 75% found once; its top ten account for roughly 0.65%. This rearrangement joins TRBV5-4 to TRBJ2-5, with 10 bases matching TRBD1. The material sequenced was memory CD4+ T cells from PBMCs. As to subset: CD45RA-negative fraction. The TCR comes from a man between 18 and 29 years old in good health. Some clones in this sample may be carry-over from other donors' samples. The CDR3 spells CASSRKTGGGETQYF. CDR3 DNA: TGTGCCAGCAGCCGGAAGACAGGGGGCGGGGAGACCCAGTACTTC.